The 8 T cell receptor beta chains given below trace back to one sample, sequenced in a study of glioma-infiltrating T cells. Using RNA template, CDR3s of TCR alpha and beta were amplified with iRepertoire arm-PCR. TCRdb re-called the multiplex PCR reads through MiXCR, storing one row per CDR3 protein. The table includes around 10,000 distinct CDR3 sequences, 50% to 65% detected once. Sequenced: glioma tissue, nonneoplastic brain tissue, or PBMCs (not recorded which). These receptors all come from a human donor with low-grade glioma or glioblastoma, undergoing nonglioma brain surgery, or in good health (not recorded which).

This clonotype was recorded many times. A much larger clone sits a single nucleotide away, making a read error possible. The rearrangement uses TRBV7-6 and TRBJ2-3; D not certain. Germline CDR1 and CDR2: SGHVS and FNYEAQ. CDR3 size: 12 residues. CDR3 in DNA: TGTGCCCGCAGCTTGGGCCGAGATACGCAGTATTTT. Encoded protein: CARSLGRDTQYF. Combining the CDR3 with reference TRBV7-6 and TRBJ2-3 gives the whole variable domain GAGVSQSPRYKVTKRGQDVALRCDPISGHVSLYWYRQALGQGPEFLTYFNYEAQQDKSGLPNDRFSAERPEGSISTLTIQRTEQRDSAMYRCARSLGRDTQYFGPGTRLTVL.

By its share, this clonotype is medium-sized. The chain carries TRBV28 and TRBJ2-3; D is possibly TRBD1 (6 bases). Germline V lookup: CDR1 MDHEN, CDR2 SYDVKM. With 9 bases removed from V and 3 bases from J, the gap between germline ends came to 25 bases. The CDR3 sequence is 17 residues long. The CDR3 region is CASRGPPGTPGTDTQYF. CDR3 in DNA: TGTGCCAGTAGAGGGCCCCCCGGGACACCTGGGACAGATACGCAGTATTTT. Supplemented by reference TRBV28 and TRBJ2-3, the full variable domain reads DVKVTQSSRYLVKRTGEKVFLECVQDMDHENMFWYRQDPGLGLRLIYFSYDVKMKEKGDIPEGYSVSREKKERFSLILESASTNQTSMYLCASRGPPGTPGTDTQYFGPGTRLTVL.

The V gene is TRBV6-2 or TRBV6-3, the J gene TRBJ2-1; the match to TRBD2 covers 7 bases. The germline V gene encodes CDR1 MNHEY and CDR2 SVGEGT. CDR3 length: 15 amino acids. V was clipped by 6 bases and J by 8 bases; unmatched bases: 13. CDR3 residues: CASSLRGVEGDEQFF. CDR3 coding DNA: TGTGCCAGCAGCCTCCGGGGGGTCGAGGGAGATGAGCAGTTCTTC.

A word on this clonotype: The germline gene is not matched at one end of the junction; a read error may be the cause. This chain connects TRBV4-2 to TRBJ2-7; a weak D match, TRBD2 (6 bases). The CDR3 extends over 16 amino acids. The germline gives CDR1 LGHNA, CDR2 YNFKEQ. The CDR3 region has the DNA TGTACCAGCAGCCTAGCGTGGGACCCCACGTCCTACGAGCAGTACTTC. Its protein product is CTSSLAWDPTSYEQYF.

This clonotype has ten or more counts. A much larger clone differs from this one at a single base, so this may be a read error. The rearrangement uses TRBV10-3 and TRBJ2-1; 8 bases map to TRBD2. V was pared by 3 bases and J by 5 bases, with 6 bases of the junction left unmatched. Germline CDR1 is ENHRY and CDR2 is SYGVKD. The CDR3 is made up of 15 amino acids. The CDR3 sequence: CAISDGSGINNEQFF. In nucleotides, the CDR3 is TGTGCCATCAGTGATGGTAGCGGGATAAACAATGAGCAGTTCTTC.

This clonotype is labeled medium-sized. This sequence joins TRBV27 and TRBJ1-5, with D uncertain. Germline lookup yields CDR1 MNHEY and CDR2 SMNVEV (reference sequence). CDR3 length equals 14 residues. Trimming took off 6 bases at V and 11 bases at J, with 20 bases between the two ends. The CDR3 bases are TGTGCCAGCAGCCGTATCGAAGGAAGTCGGTCCCAGCATTTT. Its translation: CASSRIEGSRSQHF.

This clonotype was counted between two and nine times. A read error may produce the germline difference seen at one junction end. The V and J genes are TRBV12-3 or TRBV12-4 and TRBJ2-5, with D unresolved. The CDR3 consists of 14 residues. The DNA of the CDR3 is TGTGCCAGCAGTCCTACTCTCCTAGAAGAGACCCAATACTTC. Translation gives CASSPTLLEETQYF.

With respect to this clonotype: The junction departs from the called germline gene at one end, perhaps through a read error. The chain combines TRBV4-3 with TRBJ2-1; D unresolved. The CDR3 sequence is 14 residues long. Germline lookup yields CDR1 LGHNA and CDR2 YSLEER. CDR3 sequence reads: CANSEGGAYNEQFF. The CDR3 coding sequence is TGCGCCAACAGCGAAGGCGGAGCCTACAATGAGCAGTTCTTC.